The sequence of this T cell receptor (beta chain) was determined in a study of blood T cell repertoires in COVID-19. Libraries were prepared by immunoSEQ multiplex PCR; TCRdb keeps only in-frame clonotypes and omits some of them. Here the sample spans about 87,000 clones, approximately 85% being singletons. V shed 3 bases and J 7 bases; nucleotides not matched to a gene: 11. The CDR3 consists of 16 residues. Germline CDR1 is MNHEY and CDR2 is SMNVEV (reference sequence). The J gene is TRBJ2-3, the V gene TRBV27; 9 bases align to TRBD2. Sequencing input: peripheral blood. The sequence was collected from a woman older than 75 with COVID-19, enrolled during active disease. CDR3 DNA sequence: TGTGCCAGCAGTTTTCCCGGGGCGGGAGGGCCATATACGCAGTATTTT. It is translated as CASSFPGAGGPYTQYF.